This TCR beta chain was identified during a study of a mutant IDH1 vaccine in newly diagnosed glioma. On the study more broadly: Standard pretreatment was either radiotherapy, temozolomide, or, for most, radiochemotherapy with temozolomide. Visit V12 was conducted at week 35 as the safety follow-up. Visit V13 came later, at week 47.

Using immunoSEQ multiplex PCR, the repertoire was profiled, and TCRdb retains in-frame clones only, with some absent. The sample comprises 58,000 or so clones, roughly nine tenths of which are singletons, and 1.6% rests with the top ten. The junction had 5 bases not matched to a gene; V was cut back by 3 bases and J by 15 bases. The CDR3 extends over 11 amino acids. The germline gives CDR1 SGHTA, CDR2 FQGNSA. As for time point: week 35, safety follow-up. Vaccination comprised doses that each held 300 ug of mutant IDH1 20-mer peptide, plus topical imiquimod. Eight vaccinations were given in weeks 1, 3, 5, 7, 11, 15, 19 and 23. A remark on this clone: Its antigen is still unknown.

The rearrangement links TRBV7-2 to TRBJ2-1; TRBD2 aligns across 7 bases. The source material was PBMCs, sampled from a glioma patient whose treatment included an IDH1 peptide vaccine. This TCR came from a man aged 40-50 years with glioma. The chain's CDR3 is CASSFVGLLFF. In DNA, the CDR3 is TGTGCCAGCAGCTTCGTGGGACTACTGTTCTTC.